A selection of T cell receptor beta chains follows, all from one sample in a study of cytomegalovirus exposure and HLA in healthy donors. Using immunoSEQ multiplex PCR, the repertoire was profiled, and TCRdb retains in-frame clones only, with some absent. The sample has 130,000 to 150,000 clones, 68% seen once. Source material: PBMCs. Every receptor here comes from a man aged 55 to 70 in good health and CMV-seronegative. Both conserved end residues are part of each CDR3. Fields, in order: D gene, clone size, J gene, V gene, CDR3 DNA, CDR3 protein. D genes are given only for firm matches. Size is omitted from some rows. Given values are once, few, many or a class for expanded clones.

d_gene: TRBD1; abundance: NA; j_gene: TRBJ1-6; v_gene: TRBV28; CDR3nt: TGTGCCAGCAGCTCCCCTGGACAGGGAGTGAGTTCACCCCTCCACTTT; CDR3aa: CASSSPGQGVSSPLHF
d_gene: TRBD2; abundance: NA; j_gene: TRBJ2-1; v_gene: TRBV10-3; CDR3nt: TGTGCCATCAGTGGGACTAGCGGGGCACTTACCTACAATGAGCAGTTCTTC; CDR3aa: CAISGTSGALTYNEQFF
d_gene: NA; abundance: NA; j_gene: TRBJ2-7; v_gene: TRBV30; CDR3nt: TGTGCCTGGAGCCTAACCCCTTACGAGCAGTACTTC; CDR3aa: CAWSLTPYEQYF
d_gene: NA; abundance: NA; j_gene: TRBJ2-3; v_gene: TRBV19; CDR3nt: TGTGCCAGTAGTATTATCGCAGGGGCGGCCACAGATACGCAGTATTTT; CDR3aa: CASSIIAGAATDTQYF
d_gene: NA; abundance: NA; j_gene: TRBJ2-3; v_gene: TRBV6-1; CDR3nt: TGTGCCAGCAGTGATACACCAGATACGCAGTATTTT; CDR3aa: CASSDTPDTQYF
d_gene: TRBD1; abundance: NA; j_gene: TRBJ2-5; v_gene: TRBV5-1; CDR3nt: TGCGCCAGCAGGGGACAGGTGGTTGAAGAGACCCAGTACTTC; CDR3aa: CASRGQVVEETQYF
d_gene: TRBD1; abundance: NA; j_gene: TRBJ1-6; v_gene: TRBV6-5; CDR3nt: TGTGCCAGCAGCCTGGACAGGGTGGGGTCACCCCTCCACTTT; CDR3aa: CASSLDRVGSPLHF
d_gene: NA; abundance: few; j_gene: TRBJ1-1; v_gene: TRBV14; CDR3nt: TGTGCCAGCAGCCAAGAGGGTAGGGGATGGGACACTGAAGCTTTCTTT; CDR3aa: CASSQEGRGWDTEAFF
d_gene: NA; abundance: NA; j_gene: TRBJ1-1; v_gene: TRBV7-8; CDR3nt: TGTGCCAGCAGCTTTTTACCCGGGGGTGACACTGAAGCTTTCTTT; CDR3aa: CASSFLPGGDTEAFF
d_gene: NA; abundance: NA; j_gene: TRBJ1-1; v_gene: TRBV19; CDR3nt: TGTGCCAGTAGTATAGGGGCGAACACTGAAGCTTTCTTT; CDR3aa: CASSIGANTEAFF
d_gene: TRBD1; abundance: NA; j_gene: TRBJ2-3; v_gene: TRBV5-8; CDR3nt: TGTGCCAGCAGCCTAGGACAGGGGGCGTTAGATACGCAGTATTTT; CDR3aa: CASSLGQGALDTQYF
d_gene: NA; abundance: NA; j_gene: TRBJ2-7; v_gene: TRBV18; CDR3nt: TGTGCCAGCTCACCGGGGACACGCCATCCCGAGCAGTACTTC; CDR3aa: CASSPGTRHPEQYF
d_gene: TRBD1; abundance: once; j_gene: TRBJ2-1; v_gene: TRBV30; CDR3nt: TGTGCCTTCCGGGACAGGGGGTCTGGTACCTACAATGAGCAGTTCTTC; CDR3aa: CAFRDRGSGTYNEQFF
d_gene: NA; abundance: NA; j_gene: TRBJ2-3; v_gene: TRBV30; CDR3nt: TGTGCCTCCTCGGTCCTTAGATCAGATACGCAGTATTTT; CDR3aa: CASSVLRSDTQYF
d_gene: NA; abundance: few; j_gene: TRBJ2-7; v_gene: TRBV6-5; CDR3nt: TGTGCCAGCAGTCGACAGGTCTCCTACGAGCAGTACTTC; CDR3aa: CASSRQVSYEQYF
d_gene: TRBD1; abundance: NA; j_gene: TRBJ2-7; v_gene: TRBV9; CDR3nt: TGTGCCAGCAGCGGATCACAGGGGTCTCCCTACGAGCAGTACTTC; CDR3aa: CASSGSQGSPYEQYF
d_gene: TRBD2; abundance: NA; j_gene: TRBJ2-1; v_gene: TRBV7-6; CDR3nt: TGTGCCAGCAGCCTTCTATCTAGCGGGAGTTCATACAATGAGCAGTTCTTC; CDR3aa: CASSLLSSGSSYNEQFF
d_gene: NA; abundance: NA; j_gene: TRBJ2-7; v_gene: TRBV10-3; CDR3nt: TGTGCCATCAGTGCGGAGCACGAGCAGTACTTC; CDR3aa: CAISAEHEQYF
d_gene: NA; abundance: NA; j_gene: TRBJ2-7; v_gene: TRBV29-1; CDR3nt: TGCAGCGTTGAAGATGAGGGACACTACGAGCAGTACTTC; CDR3aa: CSVEDEGHYEQYF
d_gene: NA; abundance: NA; j_gene: TRBJ2-3; v_gene: TRBV6-1; CDR3nt: TGTGCCAGCCTATTAACAGATACGCAGTATTTT; CDR3aa: CASLLTDTQYF
d_gene: TRBD1; abundance: NA; j_gene: TRBJ1-4; v_gene: TRBV15; CDR3nt: TGTGCCACGTTACCGGACAGGGCTAGTGAAAAACTGTTTTTT; CDR3aa: CATLPDRASEKLFF
d_gene: NA; abundance: NA; j_gene: TRBJ1-1; v_gene: TRBV5-6; CDR3nt: TGTGCCAGCAGCTTGGCGACTTCGAACACTGAAGCTTTCTTT; CDR3aa: CASSLATSNTEAFF
d_gene: TRBD2; abundance: NA; j_gene: TRBJ2-7; v_gene: TRBV9; CDR3nt: TGTGCCAGCAGCGTAGGGGCTAGCGGGCCCTACGAGCAGTACTTC; CDR3aa: CASSVGASGPYEQYF
d_gene: NA; abundance: few; j_gene: TRBJ2-5; v_gene: TRBV7-2; CDR3nt: TGTGCCAGCAGCTTAGTCTTGGCTGACACGGAGACCCAGTACTTC; CDR3aa: CASSLVLADTETQYF
d_gene: NA; abundance: NA; j_gene: TRBJ1-4; v_gene: TRBV7-8; CDR3nt: TGTGCCAGCAGCTTATGGGAAAGGGGATTGAGTAATGAAAAACTGTTTTTT; CDR3aa: CASSLWERGLSNEKLFF
d_gene: TRBD1; abundance: few; j_gene: TRBJ1-1; v_gene: TRBV28; CDR3nt: TGTGCCAGCAGTCCCAGGGCAGGGGGCAGGACTGAAGCTTTCTTT; CDR3aa: CASSPRAGGRTEAFF
d_gene: NA; abundance: NA; j_gene: TRBJ1-4; v_gene: TRBV21-1; CDR3nt: TGTGCCAGCAGCAAAGGAGTTGAGGGTCCTAATGAAAAACTGTTTTTT; CDR3aa: CASSKGVEGPNEKLFF
d_gene: TRBD1; abundance: NA; j_gene: TRBJ1-1; v_gene: TRBV7-3; CDR3nt: TGTGCCAGCAGCTCGGGGACAGAAAACACTGAAGCTTTCTTT; CDR3aa: CASSSGTENTEAFF
d_gene: NA; abundance: NA; j_gene: TRBJ2-5; v_gene: TRBV28; CDR3nt: TGTGCCAGCAGTTCCCAGGGGTATGGAGAGACCCAGTACTTC; CDR3aa: CASSSQGYGETQYF
d_gene: NA; abundance: few; j_gene: TRBJ2-7; v_gene: TRBV10-1; CDR3nt: TGCGCCAGCAGTGAGGGCAGGGTCTACGAGCAGTACTTC; CDR3aa: CASSEGRVYEQYF
d_gene: TRBD2; abundance: few; j_gene: TRBJ2-1; v_gene: TRBV5-6; CDR3nt: TGTGCCAGCAGCTTTCCAGCGGGAGTGTTCAATGAGCAGTTCTTC; CDR3aa: CASSFPAGVFNEQFF
d_gene: NA; abundance: NA; j_gene: TRBJ1-1; v_gene: TRBV7-9; CDR3nt: TGTGCCAGCAGCCCGCCCGCGGCCTTTGGAGCTTTCTTT; CDR3aa: CASSPPAAFGAFF
d_gene: NA; abundance: NA; j_gene: TRBJ1-6; v_gene: TRBV5-4; CDR3nt: TGTGCCAGCAGCGGTTACAGGGAATATAATTCACCCCTCCACTTT; CDR3aa: CASSGYREYNSPLHF
d_gene: NA; abundance: few; j_gene: TRBJ1-2; v_gene: TRBV4-2; CDR3nt: TGTGCCAGCAGCCCCCGGGCAGGGGAAGGCGGCTATGGCTACACCTTC; CDR3aa: CASSPRAGEGGYGYTF
d_gene: NA; abundance: NA; j_gene: TRBJ2-3; v_gene: TRBV27; CDR3nt: TGTGCCAGCAGCGATGGACTCCCCGGGGATACGCAGTATTTT; CDR3aa: CASSDGLPGDTQYF
d_gene: NA; abundance: NA; j_gene: TRBJ2-7; v_gene: TRBV10-3; CDR3nt: TGTGCCATCAGGAATCAGGGGCCAAGCTCCTACGAGCAGTACTTC; CDR3aa: CAIRNQGPSSYEQYF
d_gene: TRBD2; abundance: NA; j_gene: TRBJ2-7; v_gene: TRBV6-5; CDR3nt: TGTGCCAGCAGCCCAGGAGGGGAGGGTCACGAGCAGTACTTC; CDR3aa: CASSPGGEGHEQYF
d_gene: TRBD1; abundance: once; j_gene: TRBJ2-7; v_gene: TRBV18; CDR3nt: TGTGCCAGCTCACCAATCGGACAGGGGACAGCGGAGCAGTACTTC; CDR3aa: CASSPIGQGTAEQYF
d_gene: TRBD1; abundance: NA; j_gene: TRBJ1-5; v_gene: TRBV6-1; CDR3nt: TGTGCCAGCAGACCCGCCAGGGGGCGCGATCAGCCCCAGCATTTT; CDR3aa: CASRPARGRDQPQHF
d_gene: TRBD1; abundance: NA; j_gene: TRBJ1-2; v_gene: TRBV30; CDR3nt: TGTGCCTGGGTGCGGGACAGGGGAAGTAAAGGCTACACCTTC; CDR3aa: CAWVRDRGSKGYTF
d_gene: TRBD2; abundance: NA; j_gene: TRBJ2-7; v_gene: TRBV7-9; CDR3nt: TGTGCCAGCAGTCTTAGCGGGAGAGACTACGAGCAGTACTTC; CDR3aa: CASSLSGRDYEQYF
d_gene: TRBD1; abundance: NA; j_gene: TRBJ2-7; v_gene: TRBV19; CDR3nt: TGTGCCAGTAGTAACCGGGACAGGGGAGGGGACGAGCAGTACTTC; CDR3aa: CASSNRDRGGDEQYF
d_gene: NA; abundance: NA; j_gene: TRBJ2-7; v_gene: TRBV10-3; CDR3nt: TGTGCCATCAGTGTCCGGGGGAAGGTCTACGAGCAGTACTTC; CDR3aa: CAISVRGKVYEQYF
d_gene: NA; abundance: once; j_gene: TRBJ2-5; v_gene: TRBV7-3; CDR3nt: TGTGCCAGCAGCCAGGGAGGAGGGACCCAGTACTTC; CDR3aa: CASSQGGGTQYF
d_gene: NA; abundance: NA; j_gene: TRBJ1-4; v_gene: TRBV5-4; CDR3nt: TGTGCCAGCAGCCCCTCCCGAGTTGCAACTAATGAAAAACTGTTTTTT; CDR3aa: CASSPSRVATNEKLFF
d_gene: NA; abundance: NA; j_gene: TRBJ2-1; v_gene: TRBV2; CDR3nt: TGTGCCACCCTGTACAGGGATGAGCAGTTCTTC; CDR3aa: CATLYRDEQFF
d_gene: TRBD1; abundance: NA; j_gene: TRBJ2-2; v_gene: TRBV7-9; CDR3nt: TGTGCCAGCAGGTTGGGACAGACGAACACCGGGGAGCTGTTTTTT; CDR3aa: CASRLGQTNTGELFF
d_gene: NA; abundance: few; j_gene: TRBJ1-1; v_gene: TRBV10-3; CDR3nt: TGTGCCATCAATGGGGAGCTGGAGGCTGAAGCTTTCTTT; CDR3aa: CAINGELEAEAFF
d_gene: NA; abundance: NA; j_gene: TRBJ2-2; v_gene: TRBV7-3; CDR3nt: TGTGCCAGCAGCTTAAACCTAGCCGGGGAGCTGTTTTTT; CDR3aa: CASSLNLAGELFF
d_gene: TRBD1; abundance: NA; j_gene: TRBJ1-6; v_gene: TRBV13; CDR3nt: TGTGCCAGCAGCTTGTCGCAGGGGGTAGGAGAATCACCCCTCCACTTT; CDR3aa: CASSLSQGVGESPLHF
d_gene: NA; abundance: NA; j_gene: TRBJ2-7; v_gene: TRBV6-5; CDR3nt: TGTGCCAGCAGTTATACAGACAAGAACGAGCAGTACTTC; CDR3aa: CASSYTDKNEQYF
d_gene: TRBD1; abundance: NA; j_gene: TRBJ2-2; v_gene: TRBV7-9; CDR3nt: TGTGCCAGCAGCTTAGCTGGACAGGGGGTAGGTCCCGGGGAGCTGTTTTTT; CDR3aa: CASSLAGQGVGPGELFF
d_gene: NA; abundance: once; j_gene: TRBJ1-6; v_gene: TRBV2; CDR3nt: TGTGCCAGCAGGGCTACAGGGTTGCGGTCACCCCTCCACTTT; CDR3aa: CASRATGLRSPLHF
d_gene: NA; abundance: NA; j_gene: TRBJ1-1; v_gene: TRBV5-1; CDR3nt: TGCGCCAGCAGCTTGGAGGGGGTGAGCACTGAAGCTTTCTTT; CDR3aa: CASSLEGVSTEAFF
d_gene: NA; abundance: NA; j_gene: TRBJ2-7; v_gene: TRBV7-8; CDR3nt: TGTGCCAGCAGCTTAGCGACAAATTACGAGCAGTACTTC; CDR3aa: CASSLATNYEQYF
d_gene: TRBD1; abundance: NA; j_gene: TRBJ1-6; v_gene: TRBV6-1; CDR3nt: TGTGCCAGTAGGGACAGCTATAATTCACCCCTCCACTTT; CDR3aa: CASRDSYNSPLHF
d_gene: NA; abundance: NA; j_gene: TRBJ2-2; v_gene: TRBV6-5; CDR3nt: TGTGCCAGCAGTACAGAGACCGGGGAGCTGTTTTTT; CDR3aa: CASSTETGELFF
d_gene: NA; abundance: NA; j_gene: TRBJ1-4; v_gene: TRBV19; CDR3nt: TGTGCCAGTAGTATGATGAGTGGAACTAATGAAAAACTGTTTTTT; CDR3aa: CASSMMSGTNEKLFF